This T cell receptor (beta chain) came from a study of blood T cell repertoires in COVID-19 (dated by TCRdb to the early 2020s). General notes on the study: Samples from collaborators originated in the United States, Italy and Spain and spanned both the acute and convalescent phases of COVID-19. The material from the prospective study consisted of cDNA or gDNA derived from T cells, B-cell-depleted T cells, or PBMCs. Deeply sampled blood TCRbeta repertoires from subjects exposed to, actively infected with, or recovered from COVID-19 were included in the dataset. The repertoires were released in a freely available public database intended as a resource for research on the immune response to SARS-CoV-2. Samples were obtained from the ongoing ImmuneRACE study (first 160 participants) and from 950 to 1,500 subjects provided by 6 global collaborators. Sample metadata almost always included a de-identified subject ID, COVID-19 status, age in years and sex. Where HLA class I and class II types were available, the types were taken from metadata supplied by the sample provider, not from assay-based typing.

The collaborating institutions used their own protocols to collect whole blood in K2EDTA tubes. For TCRbeta analysis, collaborator samples were shipped as frozen whole blood, as isolated PBMCs, or as DNA extracted from either sample type. As to this clone: Which antigen it targets is not known. No per-base quality is available; no much larger clone lies one base away.

The immunoSEQ Assay, a bias-controlled multiplex PCR, was used to amplify TCRbeta CDR3 regions from genomic DNA. Per the authors' processing: The number of nucleated cells in each sample was estimated from the amplification of reference gene primers within the assay. To quantify the absolute abundance of each unique TCRbeta CDR3 rearrangement, sequence reads were collapsed and filtered. Productive Simpson clonality was computed per sample as the square root of Simpson's diversity index over productive rearrangements. Sourced from immuneACCESS, this table was stored by TCRdb with only in-frame sequences that have V and J called. A share of the clones is absent; for the studies checked, an unresolved V gene accounts for under half, and the remainder has no known explanation. D and trimming were read from the DNA, whereas the V and J calls and clone size are those reported in that table. In all, the sample holds a few hundred thousand clones, and about nine tenths of those were seen once. The ten largest clones take up about 3% of the sample.

Overall study results and their limits: Clinical and demographic metadata were provided uncurated, with the amount varying by source and participant.

Spanning cysteine to phenylalanine, the CDR3 consists of 13 amino acids. Of all the DNA, just the CDR3 is kept, 39 bases in frame from base 1. Trimming costs V 0 bases and J 8 bases, and their ends lie 10 bases apart. The receptor was isolated from a woman aged 25 to 39 with active or convalescent COVID-19. This sequence uses TRBV12-3 or TRBV12-4 and TRBJ1-2; confidence is insufficient to name the D gene. Sequencing input: peripheral blood. The DNA reads TGTGCCAGCAGTTTAGCGCGGTCAGACGGCTACACCTTC. It translates as CASSLARSDGYTF.